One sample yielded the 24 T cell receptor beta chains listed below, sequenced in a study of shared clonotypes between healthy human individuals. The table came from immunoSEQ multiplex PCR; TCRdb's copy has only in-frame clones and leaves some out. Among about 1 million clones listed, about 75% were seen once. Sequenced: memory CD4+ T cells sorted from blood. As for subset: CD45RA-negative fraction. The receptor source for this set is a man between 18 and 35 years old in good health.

CDR3 sequence (DNA): TGTGCCAGCAGCTTAAGACTCGCGGCGGCCAATGAGCAGTTCTTC. Translation: CASSLRLAAANEQFF. The chain recombines TRBV7-3 with TRBJ2-1; D not resolved. Germline-derived CDR1 and CDR2 are SGHTA and FQGTGA. The V and J ends lost 1 base and 6 bases respectively, with 13 bases between them. The CDR3 length is 15 residues.

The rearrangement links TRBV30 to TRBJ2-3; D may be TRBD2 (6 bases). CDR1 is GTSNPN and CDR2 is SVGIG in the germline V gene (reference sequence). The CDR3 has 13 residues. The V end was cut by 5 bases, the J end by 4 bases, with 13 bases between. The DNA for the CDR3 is TGTGCCTGGGGAATTTTAGCGGCAGATACGCAGTATTTT. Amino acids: CAWGILAADTQYF.

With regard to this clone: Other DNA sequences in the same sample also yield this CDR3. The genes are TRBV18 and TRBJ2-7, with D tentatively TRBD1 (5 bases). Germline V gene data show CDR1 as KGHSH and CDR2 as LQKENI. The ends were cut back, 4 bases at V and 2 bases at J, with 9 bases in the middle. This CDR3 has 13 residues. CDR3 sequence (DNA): TGTGCCAGCTCACGTCAGGGTCCCTACGAGCAGTACTTC. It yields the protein CASSRQGPYEQYF.

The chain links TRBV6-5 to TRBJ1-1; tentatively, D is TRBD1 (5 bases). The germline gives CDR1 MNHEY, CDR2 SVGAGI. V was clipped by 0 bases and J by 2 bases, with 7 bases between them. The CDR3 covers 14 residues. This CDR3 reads CASSYSTVNTEAFF. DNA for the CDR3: TGTGCCAGCAGTTACTCGACAGTTAACACTGAAGCTTTCTTT.

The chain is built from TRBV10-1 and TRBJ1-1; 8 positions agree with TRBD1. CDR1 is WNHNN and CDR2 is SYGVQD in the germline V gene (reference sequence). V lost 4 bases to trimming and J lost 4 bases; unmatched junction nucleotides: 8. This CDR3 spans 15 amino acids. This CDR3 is CASSARQGSGTEAFF. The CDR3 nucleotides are TGCGCCAGCAGTGCTCGACAGGGGAGCGGCACTGAAGCTTTCTTT.

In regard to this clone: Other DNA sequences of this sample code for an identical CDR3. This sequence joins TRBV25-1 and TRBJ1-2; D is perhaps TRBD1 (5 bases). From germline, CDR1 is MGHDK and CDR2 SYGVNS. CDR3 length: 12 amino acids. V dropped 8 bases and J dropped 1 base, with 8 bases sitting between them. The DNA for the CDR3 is TGTGCCAGCTCCGACAGTAACTATGGCTACACCTTC. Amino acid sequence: CASSDSNYGYTF.

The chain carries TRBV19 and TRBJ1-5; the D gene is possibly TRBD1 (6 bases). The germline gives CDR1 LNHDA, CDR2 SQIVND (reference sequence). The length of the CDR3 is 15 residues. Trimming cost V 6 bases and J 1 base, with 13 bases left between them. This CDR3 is CASSTSGTSNQPQHF. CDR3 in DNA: TGTGCCAGTAGCACATCAGGGACAAGCAATCAGCCCCAGCATTTT. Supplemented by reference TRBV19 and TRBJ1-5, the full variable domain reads DGGITQSPKYLFRKEGQNVTLSCEQNLNHDAMYWYRQDPGQGLRLIYYSQIVNDFQKGDIAEGYSVSREKKESFPLTVTSAQKNPTAFYLCASSTSGTSNQPQHFGDGTRLSIL.

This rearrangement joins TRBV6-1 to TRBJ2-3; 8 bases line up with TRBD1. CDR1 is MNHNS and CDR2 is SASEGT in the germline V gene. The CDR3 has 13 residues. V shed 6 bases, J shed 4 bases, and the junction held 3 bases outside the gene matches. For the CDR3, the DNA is TGTGCCAGCAGAGTCAGGGGGCCAGATACGCAGTATTTT. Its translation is CASRVRGPDTQYF.

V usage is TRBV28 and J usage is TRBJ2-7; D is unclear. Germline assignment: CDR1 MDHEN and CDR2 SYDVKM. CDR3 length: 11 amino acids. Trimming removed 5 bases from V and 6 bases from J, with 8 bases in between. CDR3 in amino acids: CASSPYIEQYF. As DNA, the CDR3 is TGTGCCAGCAGTCCCTACATCGAGCAGTACTTC. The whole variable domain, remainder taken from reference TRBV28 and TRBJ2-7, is DVKVTQSSRYLVKRTGEKVFLECVQDMDHENMFWYRQDPGLGLRLIYFSYDVKMKEKGDIPEGYSVSREKKERFSLILESASTNQTSMYLCASSPYIEQYFGPGTRLTVT.

CDR3 in amino acids: CASESGRAVGDTQYF. The DNA for the CDR3 is TGTGCCAGTGAGAGCGGGAGGGCCGTGGGAGATACGCAGTATTTT. V gene TRBV7-2 combines with J gene TRBJ2-3; 10 nucleotides match TRBD2. The J segment lost 5 bases and the V segment lost 9 bases, leaving 11 bases of the junction unmatched. CDR3 size: 15 residues. Germline CDR1 and CDR2: SGHTA and FQGNSA.

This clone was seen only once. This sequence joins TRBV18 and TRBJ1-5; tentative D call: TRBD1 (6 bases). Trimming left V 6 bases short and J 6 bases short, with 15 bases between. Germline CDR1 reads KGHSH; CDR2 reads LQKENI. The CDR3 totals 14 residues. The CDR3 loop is CASSKAGGGQPQHF. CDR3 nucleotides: TGTGCCAGCTCTAAGGCTGGGGGCGGTCAGCCCCAGCATTTT.

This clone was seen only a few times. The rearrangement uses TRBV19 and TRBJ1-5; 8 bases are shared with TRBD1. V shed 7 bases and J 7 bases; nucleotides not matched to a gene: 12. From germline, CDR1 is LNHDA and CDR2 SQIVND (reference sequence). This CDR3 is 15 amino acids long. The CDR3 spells CASTAGSGGRQPQHF. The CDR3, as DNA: TGTGCCAGTACCGCCGGTTCAGGGGGCAGGCAGCCCCAGCATTTT.

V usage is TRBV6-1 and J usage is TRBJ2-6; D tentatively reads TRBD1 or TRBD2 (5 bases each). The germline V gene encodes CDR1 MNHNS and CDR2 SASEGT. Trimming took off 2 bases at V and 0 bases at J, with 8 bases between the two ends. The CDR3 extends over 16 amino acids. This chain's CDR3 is CASSERGASGANVLTF. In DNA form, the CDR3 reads TGTGCCAGCAGTGAACGGGGCGCCTCTGGGGCCAACGTCCTGACTTTC.

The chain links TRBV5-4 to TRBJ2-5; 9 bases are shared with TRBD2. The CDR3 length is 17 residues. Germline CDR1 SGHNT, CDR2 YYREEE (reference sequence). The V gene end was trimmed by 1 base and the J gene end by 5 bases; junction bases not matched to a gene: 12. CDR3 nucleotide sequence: TGTGCCAGCAGCTTGTCAGGGGGAGCGGGAGGTAGGGAGACCCAGTACTTC. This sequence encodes CASSLSGGAGGRETQYF.

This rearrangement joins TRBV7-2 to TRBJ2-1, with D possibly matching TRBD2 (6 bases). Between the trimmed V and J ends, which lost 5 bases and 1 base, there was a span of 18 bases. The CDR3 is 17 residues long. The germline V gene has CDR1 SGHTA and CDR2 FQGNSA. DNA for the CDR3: TGTGCCAGCAGCCCGGGAGTGGGAACGGGGTCCTACAATGAGCAGTTCTTC. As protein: CASSPGVGTGSYNEQFF.

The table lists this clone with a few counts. Here the CDR3 reads CASSLFSQGNEQFF. The CDR3, as DNA: TGCGCCAGCAGCCTCTTTTCACAGGGCAATGAGCAGTTCTTC. The V call is TRBV4-1, the J call TRBJ2-1; weak D call: TRBD1 (6 bases). Germline V gene data show CDR1 as MGHRA and CDR2 as YSYEKL. The germline V and J ends were trimmed by 4 bases and 6 bases, with 13 bases remaining between them. The CDR3 has 14 residues.

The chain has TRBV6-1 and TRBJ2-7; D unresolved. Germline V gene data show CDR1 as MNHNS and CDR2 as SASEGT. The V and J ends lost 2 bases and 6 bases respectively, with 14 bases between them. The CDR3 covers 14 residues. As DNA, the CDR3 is TGTGCCAGCAGTGAAAAATCCAGCTTGCGCGAGCAGTACTTC. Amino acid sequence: CASSEKSSLREQYF.

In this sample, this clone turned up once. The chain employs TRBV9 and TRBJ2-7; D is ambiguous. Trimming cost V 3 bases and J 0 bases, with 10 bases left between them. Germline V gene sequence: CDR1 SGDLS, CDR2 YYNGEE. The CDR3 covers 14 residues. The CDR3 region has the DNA TGTGCCAGCAGCGCCCAGGTTAGCTCCTACGAGCAGTACTTC. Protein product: CASSAQVSSYEQYF. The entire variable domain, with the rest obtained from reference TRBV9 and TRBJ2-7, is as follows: DSGVTQTPKHLITATGQRVTLRCSPRSGDLSVYWYQQSLDQGLQFLIQYYNGEERAKGNILERFSAQQFPDLHSELNLSSLELGDSALYFCASSAQVSSYEQYFGPGTRLTVT.

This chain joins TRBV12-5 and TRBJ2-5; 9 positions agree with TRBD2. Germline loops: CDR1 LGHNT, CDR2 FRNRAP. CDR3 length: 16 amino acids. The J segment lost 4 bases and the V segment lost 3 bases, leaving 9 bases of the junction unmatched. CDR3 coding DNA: TGTGCTAGTGGTTTTGGTTTGGCTAGCGGGGCAGAGACCCAGTACTTC. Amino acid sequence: CASGFGLASGAETQYF.

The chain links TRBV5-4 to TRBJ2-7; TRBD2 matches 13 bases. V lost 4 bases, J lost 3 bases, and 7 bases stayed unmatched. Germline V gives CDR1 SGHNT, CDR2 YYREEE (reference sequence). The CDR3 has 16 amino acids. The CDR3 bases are TGTGCCAGCAGCCTGACTAGCGGGAGGCATCACTACGAGCAGTACTTC. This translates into CASSLTSGRHHYEQYF.

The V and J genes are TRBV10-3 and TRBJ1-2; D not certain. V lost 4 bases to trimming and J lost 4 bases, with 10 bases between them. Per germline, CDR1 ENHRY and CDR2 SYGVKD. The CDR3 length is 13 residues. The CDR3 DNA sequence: TGTGCCATCAGTGGAGGGCACCTCTATGGCTACACCTTC. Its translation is CAISGGHLYGYTF.

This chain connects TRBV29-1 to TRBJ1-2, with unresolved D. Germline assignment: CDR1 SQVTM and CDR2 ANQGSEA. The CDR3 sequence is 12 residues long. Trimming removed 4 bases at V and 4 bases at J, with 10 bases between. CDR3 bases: TGCAGCGTTGCCGCAGGAACCTATGGCTACACCTTC. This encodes CSVAAGTYGYTF.

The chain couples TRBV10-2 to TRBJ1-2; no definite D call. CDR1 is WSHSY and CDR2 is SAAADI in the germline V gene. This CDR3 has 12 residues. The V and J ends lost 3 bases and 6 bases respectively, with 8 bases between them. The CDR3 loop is CASSESYNGYTF. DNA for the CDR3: TGCGCCAGCAGTGAAAGTTATAATGGCTACACCTTC.

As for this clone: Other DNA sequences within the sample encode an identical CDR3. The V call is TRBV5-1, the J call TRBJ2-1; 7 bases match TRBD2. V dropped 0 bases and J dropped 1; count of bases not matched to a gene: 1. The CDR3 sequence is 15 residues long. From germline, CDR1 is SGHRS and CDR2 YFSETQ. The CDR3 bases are TGCGCCAGCAGCTTGGTAGCGGGTTCCTACAATGAGCAGTTCTTC. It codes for CASSLVAGSYNEQFF.